The 27 T cell receptor beta chains given below trace back to one sample, sequenced in a study of T cell responses to AZD1222 COVID-19 vaccine. The assay was immunoSEQ multiplex PCR, and TCRdb's table has in-frame clones only and misses some. The repertoire includes about 150,000 clones, roughly 90% of them detected once, and 1.4% to 1.5% sits in the top ten. The source material was peripheral blood, sampled on day 0 of AZD1222 vaccination. These receptors all stem from an adult in good health.

This clone was counted between two and nine times. The rearrangement uses TRBV7-2 and TRBJ1-3, with 9 bases identical to TRBD1. CDR3 length equals 15 residues. The V gene's germline CDR1 is SGHTA and CDR2 FQGNSA. V shed 4 bases, J shed 4 bases, and the junction held 5 bases outside the gene matches. CDR3 DNA sequence: TGTGCCAGCAGCTGGGACAGGGCAGAAGGAAACACCATATATTTT. Encoded protein: CASSWDRAEGNTIYF.

The V and J genes are TRBV27 and TRBJ2-7; tentative D call: TRBD2 (5 bases). This CDR3 is 15 amino acids long. The germline CDR1 and CDR2 sequences are MNHEY and SMNVEV (reference sequence). V shed 4 bases and J shed 5 bases, with 18 bases lying between them. The CDR3 region is CASSSLGLLSDEQYF. For the CDR3, the DNA is TGTGCCAGCAGTTCCTTAGGACTTCTTTCCGACGAGCAGTACTTC.

The CDR3 bases are TGTGCCCCACTGGGGGGCCCCCCGGAGCAGTTCTTC. Translation gives CAPLGGPPEQFF. This chain connects TRBV6-4 to TRBJ2-1, with D perhaps given as TRBD1 or TRBD2 (6 bases each). Germline V gene lookup returns CDR1 MRHNA and CDR2 SNTAGT. The V end lost 11 bases, the J end lost 10 bases, and 18 bases lay between the germline ends. The CDR3 sequence is 12 residues long.

This sequence joins TRBV5-6 and TRBJ2-7; D is undetermined. V lost 2 bases and J 7 bases, leaving 7 bases between the germline ends. The germline gives CDR1 SGHDT, CDR2 YYEEEE. The CDR3 spans 11 residues. DNA for the CDR3: TGTGCCAGCAGCTTCGTGGGGGAGCAGTACTTC. Amino acid sequence: CASSFVGEQYF.

The count of this clone is one. The chain employs TRBV18 and TRBJ1-1, with 7 bases identical to TRBD1. The junction had 4 bases not matched to a gene; V was cut back by 6 bases and J by 3 bases. The germline gives CDR1 KGHSH, CDR2 LQKENI. The CDR3 extends over 13 amino acids. This CDR3 is CASSLGTDTEAFF. CDR3 DNA sequence: TGTGCCAGCTCCCTCGGGACAGACACTGAAGCTTTCTTT.

CDR3 protein: CASSQQGQPIYTF. As DNA, the CDR3 is TGCGCCAGCAGCCAGCAGGGACAGCCTATCTACACCTTC. The chain joins TRBV5-1 to TRBJ1-2, with 7 bases that match TRBD1. Germline V CDR1 and CDR2: SGHRS, YFSETQ. The length of the CDR3 is 13 residues. V shed 4 bases and J 10 bases; nucleotides not matched to a gene: 10.

V is TRBV28 and J is TRBJ1-2, with D perhaps TRBD1 (5 bases). The CDR3 has 16 residues. V lost 5 bases to trimming and J lost 4 bases, with 20 bases between them. Germline V gene sequence: CDR1 MDHEN, CDR2 SYDVKM. The CDR3 sequence is CASSLPSGRGIYGYTF. The CDR3 region has the DNA TGTGCCAGCAGTCTACCCTCGGGTAGGGGCATCTATGGCTACACCTTC.

V gene TRBV5-4 combines with J gene TRBJ2-2; 15 bases are shared with TRBD2. The V gene end was trimmed by 3 bases and the J gene end by 2 bases; junction bases not matched to a gene: 11. CDR1 is SGHNT, CDR2 YYREEE, per germline (reference sequence). The CDR3 sequence is 20 residues long. CDR3 region: CASSSGLAGGPYINTGELFF. In DNA, the CDR3 is TGTGCCAGCAGCTCCGGACTAGCGGGGGGGCCGTATATTAACACCGGGGAGCTGTTTTTT.

The chain couples TRBV6-5 to TRBJ1-4; D perhaps matches TRBD1 (5 bases). V was cut by 6 bases and J by 7 bases, with 15 bases left in between. Germline CDR1 reads MNHEY; CDR2 reads SVGAGI. CDR3 length: 14 residues. DNA for the CDR3: TGTGCCAGCAGCAGGGATCCCTTTGCTGAAAAACTGTTTTTT. Translating it yields CASSRDPFAEKLFF.

The V gene is TRBV10-3, the J gene TRBJ2-2; 10 nucleotides match TRBD1. CDR1 and CDR2 (germline): ENHRY, SYGVKD. This CDR3 spans 15 amino acids. Trimming at V came to 10 bases and at J to 3 bases, leaving 8 bases not matched to a gene. Here the CDR3 DNA reads TGTGCCACCCTATCCGGGACAGGGGACACCGGGGAGCTGTTTTTT. Encoded protein: CATLSGTGDTGELFF.

The gene calls are TRBV28 and TRBJ2-3; the match to TRBD2 covers 10 bases. The V gene end was trimmed by 6 bases and the J gene end by 9 bases; junction bases not matched to a gene: 15. Looked up from germline, CDR1 is MDHEN and CDR2 is SYDVKM. The CDR3 loop spans 16 amino acids. For the CDR3, the DNA is TGTGCCAGCAGCTCCCAACGCCTAGCGGGGGTAGAAACGCAGTATTTT. Translation: CASSSQRLAGVETQYF.

The chain combines TRBV7-2 with TRBJ1-3; D ambiguous. Trimming removed 5 bases at V and 3 bases at J, with 14 bases between. Germline assignment: CDR1 SGHTA and CDR2 FQGNSA. The CDR3 runs to 15 residues. CDR3 in DNA: TGTGCCAGCAGCGCTAATTCAGGAGTTGGAAACACCATATATTTT. Translated: CASSANSGVGNTIYF. Looking up the rest from reference TRBV7-2 and TRBJ1-3 gives the full variable domain: GAGVSQSPSNKVTEKGKDVELRCDPISGHTALYWYRQSLGQGLEFLIYFQGNSAPDKSGLPSDRFSAERTGGSVSTLTIQRTQQEDSAVYLCASSANSGVGNTIYFGEGSWLTVV.

The chain is built from TRBV18 and TRBJ2-7; 10 nucleotides line up with TRBD1. Germline loops: CDR1 KGHSH, CDR2 LQKENI. With V trimmed by 6 bases and J by 2 bases, 7 bases remained unmatched. This CDR3 is 15 amino acids long. CDR3 DNA: TGTGCCAGCTCTCCCGGGACAGGGGATCCCTACGAGCAGTACTTC. Its translation: CASSPGTGDPYEQYF.

The rearrangement links TRBV7-8 to TRBJ2-1; 8 nucleotides match TRBD2. V shed 4 bases, J shed 6 bases, and the junction held 20 bases outside the gene matches. The CDR3 is 19 residues long. Germline V gene sequence: CDR1 SGHVS, CDR2 FQNEAQ. This CDR3 is CASSSRTKVVAGGGNEQFF. The CDR3 bases are TGTGCCAGCAGCTCCCGAACCAAGGTAGTGGCGGGGGGAGGCAATGAGCAGTTCTTC.

In the case of this clone: A clone one base away is much larger, so this may be a read error. The rearrangement links TRBV27 to TRBJ1-1; D not resolved. Germline V lookup: CDR1 MNHEY, CDR2 SMNVEV (reference sequence). The V end lost 2 bases, the J end lost 1 base, and 5 bases lay between the germline ends. The CDR3 totals 13 residues. This CDR3 is CASSLGENTEAFF. The CDR3 nucleotides read TGTGCCAGCAGTTTAGGGGAGAACACTGAAGCTTTCTTT.

V and J are TRBV5-4 and TRBJ1-1, with 9 bases aligning to TRBD1. Unmatched junction bases numbered 8, after V lost 5 bases and J lost 6 bases. Germline loops: CDR1 SGHNT, CDR2 YYREEE (reference sequence). The CDR3 length is 14 residues. The CDR3 here is CASSSGQGGPEAFF. As DNA, the CDR3 is TGTGCCAGCAGTTCGGGACAGGGCGGACCTGAAGCTTTCTTT. Complete variable domain (other parts from reference TRBV5-4 and TRBJ1-1): ETGVTQSPTHLIKTRGQQVTLRCSSQSGHNTVSWYQQALGQGPQFIFQYYREEENGRGNFPPRFSGLQFPNYSSELNVNALELDDSALYLCASSSGQGGPEAFFGQGTRLTVV.

The V gene is TRBV7-2, the J gene TRBJ2-7; 11 bases fit TRBD1. Germline V lookup: CDR1 SGHTA, CDR2 FQGNSA. This CDR3 region has 15 residues. Germline trimming cut 7 bases from V and 2 bases from J; bases unmatched to any gene: 7. The CDR3 loop is CASTIPGQGAYEQYF. Written as DNA, the CDR3 is TGTGCCAGCACAATACCGGGACAGGGGGCCTACGAGCAGTACTTC.

This sequence joins TRBV24-1 and TRBJ1-1; D not certain. Trimming took 0 bases from V and 8 from J, leaving 9 bases between them. This CDR3 is built from 13 residues. The germline V gene has CDR1 KGHDR and CDR2 SFDVKD. The CDR3 protein is CATSDLVGREAFF. As DNA, the CDR3 is TGTGCCACCAGTGATTTGGTTGGCAGGGAAGCTTTCTTT.

The rearrangement joins TRBV6-2 or TRBV6-3 to TRBJ1-4; D remains unclear. The CDR3 extends over 15 amino acids. From germline, CDR1 is MNHEY and CDR2 SVGEGT. V gave up 5 bases and J gave up 0 bases, with 10 bases separating them. The CDR3 here is CASSRISSTNEKLFF. The CDR3 DNA sequence: TGTGCCAGCAGTCGTATCTCCTCAACTAATGAAAAACTGTTTTTT.

The J gene is TRBJ2-7, the V gene TRBV5-1, with 8 positions matching TRBD2. This CDR3 comprises 14 residues. CDR1 and CDR2 (germline): SGHRS, YFSETQ. V dropped 2 bases and J dropped 4; count of bases not matched to a gene: 5. The CDR3 protein is CASSLLADMYEQYF. DNA for the CDR3: TGCGCCAGCAGCTTACTAGCGGACATGTACGAGCAGTACTTC. Full variable domain (missing parts from reference TRBV5-1 and TRBJ2-7): KAGVTQTPRYLIKTRGQQVTLSCSPISGHRSVSWYQQTPGQGLQFLFEYFSETQRNKGNFPGRFSGRQFSNSRSEMNVSTLELGDSALYLCASSLLADMYEQYFGPGTRLTVT.

V usage is TRBV7-8 and J usage is TRBJ2-1; D is unclear. Germline V gene sequence: CDR1 SGHVS, CDR2 FQNEAQ. CDR3 length: 17 residues. Trimming removed 1 base at V and 0 bases at J, with 13 bases between. The CDR3 protein is CASSLGALPSSYNEQFF. The CDR3 region has the DNA TGTGCCAGCAGCTTAGGAGCACTACCTAGCTCCTACAATGAGCAGTTCTTC. The variable domain in full, with the rest retrieved from reference TRBV7-8 and TRBJ2-1, is GAGVSQSPRYKVAKRGQDVALRCDPISGHVSLFWYQQALGQGPEFLTYFQNEAQLDKSGLPSDRFFAERPEGSVSTLKIQRTQQEDSAVYLCASSLGALPSSYNEQFFGPGTRLTVL.

V is TRBV3-1 (or the pseudogene TRBV3-2) and J is TRBJ2-3; D is unresolved. Trimming stripped 3 bases from V and 8 bases from J, with 12 bases between. CDR3 length: 13 residues. The germline V gene encodes CDR1 LGHDT and CDR2 YNNKEL (reference sequence). In DNA form, the CDR3 reads TGTGCCAGCAGCCATTGGAGCGTCGCTACGCAGTATTTT. Its protein product is CASSHWSVATQYF.

The genes are TRBV10-3 and TRBJ1-6; the match to TRBD1 covers 9 bases. This CDR3 comprises 14 residues. CDR1 ENHRY and CDR2 SYGVKD come from the germline V gene. J gave up 5 bases and V 6 bases, and 2 bases lay outside the gene matches. This CDR3 is CAIRQGADNSPLHF. CDR3 nucleotides: TGTGCCATCAGACAGGGGGCAGATAATTCACCCCTCCACTTT.

V usage is TRBV6-1 and J usage is TRBJ2-2, with 7 bases aligning to TRBD1. The J segment lost 8 bases and the V segment lost 5 bases, leaving 11 bases of the junction unmatched. The germline gives CDR1 MNHNS, CDR2 SASEGT. This CDR3 has 15 residues. The CDR3 sequence is CASSNQPTGAGELFF. CDR3 nucleotides: TGTGCCAGCAGTAACCAACCTACAGGGGCTGGGGAGCTGTTTTTT.

The chain has TRBV19 and TRBJ1-1; no clear D gene. V lost 4 bases to trimming and J lost 4 bases, with 10 bases between them. CDR3 size: 13 residues. From germline, CDR1 is LNHDA and CDR2 SQIVND (reference sequence). DNA for the CDR3: TGTGCCAGTAGTACACAAAAAGGCACTGAAGCTTTCTTT. It yields the protein CASSTQKGTEAFF.

This clone showed up just a few times. The V call is TRBV7-9, the J call TRBJ2-2, with D hard to call. Germline values: CDR1 SEHNR, CDR2 FQNEAQ (reference sequence). The CDR3 runs to 15 residues. Trimming cost V 1 base and J 4 bases, with 10 bases left between them. The CDR3 here is CASSLGSSSTGELFF. CDR3 in DNA: TGTGCCAGCAGCTTAGGTAGCTCGTCCACCGGGGAGCTGTTTTTT. Combining the CDR3 with reference TRBV7-9 and TRBJ2-2 gives the whole variable domain DTGVSQNPRHKITKRGQNVTFRCDPISEHNRLYWYRQTLGQGPEFLTYFQNEAQLEKSRLLSDRFSAERPKGSFSTLEIQRTEQGDSAMYLCASSLGSSSTGELFFGEGSRLTVL.

The chain couples TRBV11-1 to TRBJ2-7; 7 positions agree with TRBD1. Germline V gene lookup returns CDR1 SGHAT and CDR2 FQDESV (reference sequence). V lost 1 base, J lost 5 bases, and 8 bases stayed unmatched. This CDR3 has 15 amino acids. The CDR3 reads CASSLERGLLNEQYF. The CDR3 nucleotides read TGTGCCAGCAGCTTAGAAAGGGGGCTTCTGAACGAGCAGTACTTC.